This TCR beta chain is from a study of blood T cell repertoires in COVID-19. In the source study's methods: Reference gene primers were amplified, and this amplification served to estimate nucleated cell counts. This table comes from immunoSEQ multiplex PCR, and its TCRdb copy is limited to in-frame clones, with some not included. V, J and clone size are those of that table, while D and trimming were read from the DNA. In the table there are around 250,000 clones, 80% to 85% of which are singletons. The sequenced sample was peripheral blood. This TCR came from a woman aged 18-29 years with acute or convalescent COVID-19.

The CDR3 DNA follows: TGTGCCAGCAGCCAGCGAGAGGGTCAAGCGGGAGGGCCGCGAAATGAGCAGTTCTTC. It specifies CASSQREGQAGGPRNEQFF. The chain has TRBV14 and TRBJ2-1; 10 nucleotides align to TRBD2. There are 19 residues in the CDR3. The J segment lost 7 bases and the V segment lost 3 bases, leaving 18 bases of the junction unmatched. Germline V lookup: CDR1 SGHDN, CDR2 FVKESK.